The rows below give T cell receptor beta chains drawn from one sample of a study of technical replicates of blood from four donors. The repertoire was sequenced with immunoSEQ multiplex PCR; TCRdb's copy has only in-frame clones and lacks some. The sample yields about 79,000 clones, 85% to 95% seen once. Sequencing was done on a sample of T cells isolated from PBMCs. Every receptor here comes from a human donor in good health. CDR3s include the opening cysteine and the closing phenylalanine or tryptophan. A D gene is named only where the DNA matches it firmly. The size field is filled for only some rows; it gives once, few, many or a size class.

J gene: TRBJ2-3; CDR3 length: 14; clone size: NA; V gene: TRBV10-3; D gene: TRBD1; CDR3 DNA: TGTGCCACGTCAGGGGGCGCCGGGACAGATACGCAGTATTTT; CDR3 protein: CATSGGAGTDTQYF
J gene: TRBJ1-1; CDR3 length: 13; clone size: NA; V gene: TRBV6-1; D gene: NA; CDR3 DNA: TGTGCCAGCAGTGAAGTCTTGAACACTGAAGCTTTCTTT; CDR3 protein: CASSEVLNTEAFF
J gene: TRBJ1-6; CDR3 length: 15; clone size: NA; V gene: TRBV6-1; D gene: NA; CDR3 DNA: TGTGCCAGCAGTGAGCCGGCAGGGGTAGGTTCACCCCTCCACTTT; CDR3 protein: CASSEPAGVGSPLHF
J gene: TRBJ2-1; CDR3 length: 16; clone size: NA; V gene: TRBV28; D gene: NA; CDR3 DNA: TGTGCCAGCAGTTTATTGAGGCGGGATGGACCCAATGAGCAGTTCTTC; CDR3 protein: CASSLLRRDGPNEQFF
J gene: TRBJ1-6; CDR3 length: 13; clone size: NA; V gene: TRBV6-1; D gene: NA; CDR3 DNA: TGTGCCAGCAGTGAACGCGGGGATTCACCCCTCCACTTT; CDR3 protein: CASSERGDSPLHF
J gene: TRBJ2-1; CDR3 length: 15; clone size: NA; V gene: TRBV4-1; D gene: TRBD2; CDR3 DNA: TGCGCCAGCAGCCAAATAGCGGGAGGGTCCAATGAGCAGTTCTTC; CDR3 protein: CASSQIAGGSNEQFF
J gene: TRBJ1-1; CDR3 length: 13; clone size: NA; V gene: TRBV30; D gene: NA; CDR3 DNA: TGTGCCTGCTTACAGACAATGAACACTGAAGCTTTCTTT; CDR3 protein: CACLQTMNTEAFF
J gene: TRBJ2-7; CDR3 length: 14; clone size: NA; V gene: TRBV27; D gene: TRBD1; CDR3 DNA: TGTGCCAGCAGTCCGTTGGCGACAGGGAACGAGCAGTACTTC; CDR3 protein: CASSPLATGNEQYF
J gene: TRBJ1-5; CDR3 length: 14; clone size: NA; V gene: TRBV27; D gene: NA; CDR3 DNA: TGTGCCAGCAGTTTATTAGCGGGGAGGCAGCCCCAGCATTTT; CDR3 protein: CASSLLAGRQPQHF
J gene: TRBJ2-2; CDR3 length: 15; clone size: NA; V gene: TRBV9; D gene: NA; CDR3 DNA: TGTGCCAGCAGGGAGGGGTTCGCGAACACCGGGGAGCTGTTTTTT; CDR3 protein: CASREGFANTGELFF
J gene: TRBJ2-5; CDR3 length: 15; clone size: once; V gene: TRBV4-2; D gene: NA; CDR3 DNA: TGTGCCAGCAGCCAAGAACGCCGCGGCGTAGAGACCCAGTACTTC; CDR3 protein: CASSQERRGVETQYF
J gene: TRBJ2-3; CDR3 length: 16; clone size: once; V gene: TRBV7-2; D gene: TRBD2; CDR3 DNA: TGTGCCAGCAGCTTATGGACTAGCGGGGGCCGGGATACGCAGTATTTT; CDR3 protein: CASSLWTSGGRDTQYF
J gene: TRBJ1-1; CDR3 length: 16; clone size: NA; V gene: TRBV4-1; D gene: NA; CDR3 DNA: TGCGCCAGCAGCCAAGACGGTGCACAGCTGAACACTGAAGCTTTCTTT; CDR3 protein: CASSQDGAQLNTEAFF
J gene: TRBJ2-1; CDR3 length: 17; clone size: NA; V gene: TRBV7-9; D gene: TRBD2; CDR3 DNA: TGTGCCAGCAGCCGGGGGACTAGCGGACTCGGGTACAATGAGCAGTTCTTC; CDR3 protein: CASSRGTSGLGYNEQFF
J gene: TRBJ2-7; CDR3 length: 15; clone size: NA; V gene: TRBV6-1; D gene: TRBD1; CDR3 DNA: TGTGCCAGCAGAGGCCGGGACAGGATTCATTACGAGCAGTACTTC; CDR3 protein: CASRGRDRIHYEQYF
J gene: TRBJ1-5; CDR3 length: 14; clone size: once; V gene: TRBV5-1; D gene: NA; CDR3 DNA: TGCGCCAGCAGCTTGGGGCAGGTTGGTCAGCCCCAGCATTTT; CDR3 protein: CASSLGQVGQPQHF
J gene: TRBJ1-1; CDR3 length: 15; clone size: NA; V gene: TRBV10-3; D gene: NA; CDR3 DNA: TGTGCCATCAGTGAGTCGGGCACCGGGGGCACTGAAGCTTTCTTT; CDR3 protein: CAISESGTGGTEAFF
J gene: TRBJ1-2; CDR3 length: 12; clone size: NA; V gene: TRBV2; D gene: NA; CDR3 DNA: TGTGCCAGCAGTGTAGCCCCTTATGGCTACACCTTC; CDR3 protein: CASSVAPYGYTF
J gene: TRBJ2-7; CDR3 length: 14; clone size: once; V gene: TRBV7-9; D gene: TRBD1; CDR3 DNA: TGTGCCAGCAGCTCCCGGGACAGATCCTACGAGCAGTACTTC; CDR3 protein: CASSSRDRSYEQYF
J gene: TRBJ1-2; CDR3 length: 16; clone size: NA; V gene: TRBV4-1; D gene: NA; CDR3 DNA: TGCGCCAGCAGCCTTGCCGGGAGGCAGAGGATTTATGGCTACACCTTC; CDR3 protein: CASSLAGRQRIYGYTF
J gene: TRBJ2-5; CDR3 length: 14; clone size: NA; V gene: TRBV7-2; D gene: NA; CDR3 DNA: TGTGCCAGCAGCTATGGACAGAAGAGAGAGACCCAGTACTTC; CDR3 protein: CASSYGQKRETQYF
J gene: TRBJ2-5; CDR3 length: 13; clone size: once; V gene: TRBV27; D gene: NA; CDR3 DNA: TGTGCCAGCAGTCGCCGGGGAGTAGAGACCCAGTACTTC; CDR3 protein: CASSRRGVETQYF
J gene: TRBJ2-1; CDR3 length: 16; clone size: NA; V gene: TRBV2; D gene: TRBD2; CDR3 DNA: TGTGCCAGCTTATTAGCGGGGCTGTTCGGGTACAATGAGCAGTTCTTC; CDR3 protein: CASLLAGLFGYNEQFF
J gene: TRBJ2-3; CDR3 length: 11; clone size: NA; V gene: TRBV2; D gene: TRBD2; CDR3 DNA: TGTGCCAGCTGGGCGGGGGAAACGCAGTATTTT; CDR3 protein: CASWAGETQYF
J gene: TRBJ1-5; CDR3 length: 18; clone size: NA; V gene: TRBV7-8; D gene: NA; CDR3 DNA: TGTGCCAGCAGCTTAGAGGATTTTAGGGGGATTGTTCGTCAGCCCCAGCATTTT; CDR3 protein: CASSLEDFRGIVRQPQHF
J gene: TRBJ2-1; CDR3 length: 15; clone size: NA; V gene: TRBV28; D gene: NA; CDR3 DNA: TGTGCCAGCAGTCTCCGGGACACCGGGGAGGGCGAGCAGTTCTTC; CDR3 protein: CASSLRDTGEGEQFF
J gene: TRBJ2-7; CDR3 length: 15; clone size: NA; V gene: TRBV29-1; D gene: TRBD2; CDR3 DNA: TGCAGCGTCCGAGGGGAGGGCGGGCGTCTGAGGGAGCAGTACTTC; CDR3 protein: CSVRGEGGRLREQYF
J gene: TRBJ2-3; CDR3 length: 14; clone size: NA; V gene: TRBV11-2; D gene: NA; CDR3 DNA: TGTGCCAGCAGGCGGGACTCTAACCGTGATACGCAGTATTTT; CDR3 protein: CASRRDSNRDTQYF
J gene: TRBJ1-2; CDR3 length: 14; clone size: NA; V gene: TRBV6-5; D gene: NA; CDR3 DNA: TGTGCCAGCAGTTCCCAGTGGAGTGACTATGGCTACACCTTC; CDR3 protein: CASSSQWSDYGYTF
J gene: TRBJ2-5; CDR3 length: 14; clone size: NA; V gene: TRBV10-3; D gene: NA; CDR3 DNA: TGTGCCATCAGTGAGCTCCTAGCTCAAGAGACCCAGTACTTC; CDR3 protein: CAISELLAQETQYF
J gene: TRBJ2-1; CDR3 length: 14; clone size: NA; V gene: TRBV6-1; D gene: TRBD2; CDR3 DNA: TGTGCCAGCAGTGAACGCCAGCGGGGGAATGAGCAGTTCTTC; CDR3 protein: CASSERQRGNEQFF
J gene: TRBJ1-2; CDR3 length: 17; clone size: NA; V gene: TRBV5-1; D gene: TRBD1; CDR3 DNA: TGCGCCAGCAGCTTGGCCAAGGACAGGACGGGTTACTATGGCTACACCTTC; CDR3 protein: CASSLAKDRTGYYGYTF
J gene: TRBJ1-1; CDR3 length: 15; clone size: NA; V gene: TRBV6-5; D gene: NA; CDR3 DNA: TGTGCCAGCAGTTACTCTGCCGCGATGAACACTGAAGCTTTCTTT; CDR3 protein: CASSYSAAMNTEAFF
J gene: TRBJ1-1; CDR3 length: 16; clone size: NA; V gene: TRBV27; D gene: NA; CDR3 DNA: TGTGCCAGCAGTTTAACTATAGGGGTAGGGCACACTGAAGCTTTCTTT; CDR3 protein: CASSLTIGVGHTEAFF
J gene: TRBJ2-7; CDR3 length: 18; clone size: NA; V gene: TRBV28; D gene: TRBD2; CDR3 DNA: TGTGCCAGCAGTTTACTCGCAGCGGGACCAAATGAGGCTCGAGAGCAGTACTTC; CDR3 protein: CASSLLAAGPNEAREQYF
J gene: TRBJ1-4; CDR3 length: 14; clone size: once; V gene: TRBV6-5; D gene: NA; CDR3 DNA: TGTGCCAGCAGTTATTCGTCACGTCTGGAGAAACTGTTTTTT; CDR3 protein: CASSYSSRLEKLFF
J gene: TRBJ1-1; CDR3 length: 15; clone size: NA; V gene: TRBV6-5; D gene: NA; CDR3 DNA: TGTGCCAGCAACAACAGGGTGGGCCTTAACACTGAAGCTTTCTTT; CDR3 protein: CASNNRVGLNTEAFF
J gene: TRBJ1-4; CDR3 length: 17; clone size: NA; V gene: TRBV18; D gene: NA; CDR3 DNA: TGTGCCAGCTCACCACTGGAAGGGGCCGCAACTAATGAAAAACTGTTTTTT; CDR3 protein: CASSPLEGAATNEKLFF
J gene: TRBJ2-7; CDR3 length: 16; clone size: once; V gene: TRBV18; D gene: NA; CDR3 DNA: TGTGCCAGCTCACCACGATCGAGCACAGGGACCTACGAGCAGTACTTC; CDR3 protein: CASSPRSSTGTYEQYF
J gene: TRBJ2-7; CDR3 length: 11; clone size: NA; V gene: TRBV2; D gene: NA; CDR3 DNA: TGTGCCAGCAGTGACCGGTACGAGCAGTACTTC; CDR3 protein: CASSDRYEQYF
J gene: TRBJ1-2; CDR3 length: 15; clone size: NA; V gene: TRBV25-1; D gene: NA; CDR3 DNA: TGTGCCAGCAGTGAACAGGGTGGCGCTAACTATGGCTACACCTTC; CDR3 protein: CASSEQGGANYGYTF
J gene: TRBJ2-7; CDR3 length: 14; clone size: NA; V gene: TRBV7-6; D gene: NA; CDR3 DNA: TGTGCCAGCAGCTTAGGACGGGACTCCTACGAGCAGTACTTC; CDR3 protein: CASSLGRDSYEQYF
J gene: TRBJ2-7; CDR3 length: 15; clone size: NA; V gene: TRBV5-1; D gene: NA; CDR3 DNA: TGCGCCAGCAGCTTGGCCAGTCTAGCTCCGTGGGAGCAGTACTTC; CDR3 protein: CASSLASLAPWEQYF
J gene: TRBJ1-1; CDR3 length: 10; clone size: NA; V gene: TRBV7-6; D gene: NA; CDR3 DNA: TGTGCCAGCAGCTACCGGTCAACCCCCTTT; CDR3 protein: CASSYRSTPF
J gene: TRBJ1-1; CDR3 length: 16; clone size: NA; V gene: TRBV28; D gene: TRBD1; CDR3 DNA: TGTGCCAGCAGTTTATGGTCCGGGACAGAGAACACTGAAGCTTTCTTT; CDR3 protein: CASSLWSGTENTEAFF
J gene: TRBJ2-5; CDR3 length: 15; clone size: NA; V gene: TRBV2; D gene: NA; CDR3 DNA: TGTGCCAGCACCCCAACCCGGGGATCCTCAGAGACCCAGTACTTC; CDR3 protein: CASTPTRGSSETQYF
J gene: TRBJ1-4; CDR3 length: 13; clone size: NA; V gene: TRBV6-5; D gene: TRBD1; CDR3 DNA: TGTGCCAGCGCCCGGGACAGGGGCGAAAAACTGTTTTTT; CDR3 protein: CASARDRGEKLFF
J gene: TRBJ2-2; CDR3 length: 15; clone size: NA; V gene: TRBV7-3; D gene: NA; CDR3 DNA: TGTGCCAGCAGCTTAATAACAGGGCGAACCGGGGAGCTGTTTTTT; CDR3 protein: CASSLITGRTGELFF
J gene: TRBJ1-1; CDR3 length: 14; clone size: NA; V gene: TRBV5-1; D gene: NA; CDR3 DNA: TGCGCCAGCAGCTTGGAGCAGGGTTCGGATGAAGCTTTCTTT; CDR3 protein: CASSLEQGSDEAFF
J gene: TRBJ1-2; CDR3 length: 13; clone size: once; V gene: TRBV30; D gene: TRBD1; CDR3 DNA: TGTGCCTGGGCTCAGGGGGCGGACTATGGCTACACCTTC; CDR3 protein: CAWAQGADYGYTF
J gene: TRBJ2-1; CDR3 length: 17; clone size: NA; V gene: TRBV7-2; D gene: NA; CDR3 DNA: TGTGCCAGCAGCTTAGCCCTTTTGCGGGGGCCTTACAATGAGCAGTTCTTC; CDR3 protein: CASSLALLRGPYNEQFF
J gene: TRBJ2-7; CDR3 length: 13; clone size: NA; V gene: TRBV15; D gene: NA; CDR3 DNA: TGTGCCACCAGCATGGAGTTTTCCTACGAGCAGTACTTC; CDR3 protein: CATSMEFSYEQYF
J gene: TRBJ2-5; CDR3 length: 14; clone size: NA; V gene: TRBV9; D gene: TRBD1; CDR3 DNA: TGTGCCAGCAGCGCGCAAGACAGGGACGAGACCCAGTACTTC; CDR3 protein: CASSAQDRDETQYF
J gene: TRBJ2-7; CDR3 length: 13; clone size: NA; V gene: TRBV5-6; D gene: TRBD1; CDR3 DNA: TGTGCCAGCAGCCGGGACAGGGACTACGAGCAGTACTTC; CDR3 protein: CASSRDRDYEQYF
J gene: TRBJ2-3; CDR3 length: 16; clone size: NA; V gene: TRBV13; D gene: TRBD2; CDR3 DNA: TGTGCCAGCAGCTTAGAGGGCGGGAGCGGCACAGATACGCAGTATTTT; CDR3 protein: CASSLEGGSGTDTQYF
J gene: TRBJ2-1; CDR3 length: 16; clone size: once; V gene: TRBV5-1; D gene: NA; CDR3 DNA: TGCGCCAGCAGCTTGGCGCCCAGGGAATACTACAATGAGCAGTTCTTC; CDR3 protein: CASSLAPREYYNEQFF
J gene: TRBJ1-1; CDR3 length: 15; clone size: NA; V gene: TRBV19; D gene: TRBD1; CDR3 DNA: TGTGCCAGCCGTAAGAGGGGACAGGGAGAAACTGAAGCTTTCTTT; CDR3 protein: CASRKRGQGETEAFF